The T cell receptor (beta chain) under discussion was sequenced for a study of T cells in Graves' hyperthyroidism and ophthalmopathy. Trimming took 6 bases from V and 7 from J, leaving 17 bases between them. The length of the CDR3 is 14 residues. Per the germline V gene, CDR1 is SGHRS and CDR2 is YFSETQ. This clonotype was counted a few times. Antigen unknown. General study points: Most clonotypes that expanded in the thyroid above 0.001 also showed up in blood.

The investigators amplified TCR beta CDR3 regions from RNA transcripts. Primed by the HTBI set, a first-round RT-PCR was run on the TCR CDR3. In TCRdb, the multiplex PCR reads were re-called with MiXCR into one record per CDR3 protein. The sample lists 350,000 or so distinct CDR3 sequences; 21% were seen once. Recently diagnosed hyperthyroidism of less than 2 months' duration affected patients aged 18 to 65. Uncontrolled infection, other autoimmune disease, pregnancy or lactation led to exclusion. Orbital computed tomography, thyroid ultrasound, serum thyroxine and TRAb, and clinical symptoms together informed the diagnoses.

This sequence was found in a woman aged 45-65 years with Graves' hyperthyroidism. V and J are TRBV5-1 and TRBJ2-1, with a tentative D call TRBD1 (6 bases). What was sequenced was blood. CDR3 region: CASNSGQRRNEQFF. DNA of the CDR3: TGCGCCAGCAACTCTGGACAGAGAAGGAATGAGCAGTTCTTC.